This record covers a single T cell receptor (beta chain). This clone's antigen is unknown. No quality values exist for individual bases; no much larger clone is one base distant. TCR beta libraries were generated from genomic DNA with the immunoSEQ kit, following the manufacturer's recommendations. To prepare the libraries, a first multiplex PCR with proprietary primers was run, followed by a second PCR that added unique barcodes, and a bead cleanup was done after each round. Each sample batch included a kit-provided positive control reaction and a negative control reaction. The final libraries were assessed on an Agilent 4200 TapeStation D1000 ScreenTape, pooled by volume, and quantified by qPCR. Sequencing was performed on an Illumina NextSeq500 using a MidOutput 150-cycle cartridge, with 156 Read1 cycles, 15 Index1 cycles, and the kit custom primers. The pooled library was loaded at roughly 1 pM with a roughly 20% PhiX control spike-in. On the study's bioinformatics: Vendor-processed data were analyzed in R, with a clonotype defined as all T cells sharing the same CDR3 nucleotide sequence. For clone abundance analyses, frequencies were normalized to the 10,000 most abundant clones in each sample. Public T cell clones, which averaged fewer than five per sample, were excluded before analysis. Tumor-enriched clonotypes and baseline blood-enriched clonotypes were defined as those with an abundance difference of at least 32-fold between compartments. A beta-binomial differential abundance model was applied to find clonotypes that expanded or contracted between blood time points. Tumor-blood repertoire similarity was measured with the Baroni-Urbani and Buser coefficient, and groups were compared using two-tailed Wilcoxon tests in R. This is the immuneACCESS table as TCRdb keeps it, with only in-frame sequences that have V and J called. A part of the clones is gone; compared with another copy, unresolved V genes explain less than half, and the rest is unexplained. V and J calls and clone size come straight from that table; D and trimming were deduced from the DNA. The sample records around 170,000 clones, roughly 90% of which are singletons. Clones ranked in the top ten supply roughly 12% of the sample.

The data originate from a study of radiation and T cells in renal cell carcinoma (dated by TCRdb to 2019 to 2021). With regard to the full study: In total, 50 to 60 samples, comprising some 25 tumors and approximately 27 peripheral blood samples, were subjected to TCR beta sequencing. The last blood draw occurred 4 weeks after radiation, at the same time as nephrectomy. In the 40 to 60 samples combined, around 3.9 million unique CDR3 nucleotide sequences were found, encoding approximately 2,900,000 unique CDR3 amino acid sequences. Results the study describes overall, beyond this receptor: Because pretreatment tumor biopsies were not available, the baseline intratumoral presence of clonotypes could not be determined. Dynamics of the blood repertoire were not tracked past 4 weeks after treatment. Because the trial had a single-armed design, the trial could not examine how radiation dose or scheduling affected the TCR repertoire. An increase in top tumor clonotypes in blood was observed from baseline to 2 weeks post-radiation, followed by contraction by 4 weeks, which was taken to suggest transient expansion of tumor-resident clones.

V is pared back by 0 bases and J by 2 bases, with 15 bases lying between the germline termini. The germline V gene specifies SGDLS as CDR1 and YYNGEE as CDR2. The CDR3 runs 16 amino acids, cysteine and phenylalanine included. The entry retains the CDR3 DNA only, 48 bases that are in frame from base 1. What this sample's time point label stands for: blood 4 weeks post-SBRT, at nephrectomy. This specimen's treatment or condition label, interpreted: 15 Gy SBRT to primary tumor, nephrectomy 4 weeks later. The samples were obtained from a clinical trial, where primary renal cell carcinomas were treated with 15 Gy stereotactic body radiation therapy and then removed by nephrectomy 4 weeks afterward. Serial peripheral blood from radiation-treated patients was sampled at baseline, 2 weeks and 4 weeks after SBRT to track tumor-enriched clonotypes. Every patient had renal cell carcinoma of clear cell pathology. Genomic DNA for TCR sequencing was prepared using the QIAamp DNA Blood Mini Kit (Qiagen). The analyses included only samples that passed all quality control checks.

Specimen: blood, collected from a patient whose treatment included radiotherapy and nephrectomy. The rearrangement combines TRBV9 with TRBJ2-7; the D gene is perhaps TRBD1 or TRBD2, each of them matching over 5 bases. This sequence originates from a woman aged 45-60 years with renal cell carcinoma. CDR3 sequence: CASSVDVGTVTYEQYF. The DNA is TGTGCCAGCAGCGTAGACGTAGGGACGGTAACCTACGAGCAGTACTTC.